The TCR beta chain described here comes from a study of shared clonotypes between healthy human individuals. As for the study in general: Donor ages ranged 18 to 49 years: a couple of women, a few men. Regarding the study as a whole: Among several donors, about 5% of naive CD4 clonotypes were found in common. Non-shared clonotypes had lower generation probabilities than those shared by all four donors.

The data were produced by immunoSEQ multiplex PCR, yet TCRdb's version contains in-frame clones alone and is incomplete. Of over 2 million clones in the sample, about nine tenths are singletons; the top ten hold 0.37%. This clone was found a few times. What it recognizes is unknown. Source material: naive CD4+ T cells from PBMCs. Subset in this sample: CD45RA+ positively selected. This sequence was found in a man younger than 35 in good health. Some clones in this sample may be carry-over from other donors' samples.

The CDR3 loop is CASSLAGGSPPGELFF. The CDR3 DNA reads TGTGCCAGCAGCTTAGCGGGAGGGAGCCCCCCCGGGGAGCTGTTTTTT. This rearrangement joins TRBV7-3 to TRBJ2-2; 9 bases map to TRBD2. J was trimmed by 6 bases and V by 2 bases; bases with no gene match: 7. The length of the CDR3 is 16 residues. CDR1 is SGHTA, CDR2 FQGTGA, per germline.